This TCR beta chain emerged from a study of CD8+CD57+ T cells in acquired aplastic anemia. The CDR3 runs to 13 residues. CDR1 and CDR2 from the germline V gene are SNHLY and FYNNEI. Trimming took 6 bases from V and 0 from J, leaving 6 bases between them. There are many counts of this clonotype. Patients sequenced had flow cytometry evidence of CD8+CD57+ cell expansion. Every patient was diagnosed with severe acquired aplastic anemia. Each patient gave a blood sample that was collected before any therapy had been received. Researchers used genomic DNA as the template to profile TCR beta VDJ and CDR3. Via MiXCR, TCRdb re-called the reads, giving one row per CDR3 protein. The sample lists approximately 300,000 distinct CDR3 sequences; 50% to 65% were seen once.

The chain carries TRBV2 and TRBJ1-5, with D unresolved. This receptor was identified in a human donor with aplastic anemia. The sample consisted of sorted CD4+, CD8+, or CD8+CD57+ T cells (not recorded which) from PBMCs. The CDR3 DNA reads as TGTGCCAGCAGGACTTATAGCAATCAGCCCCAGCATTTT. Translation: CASRTYSNQPQHF.